This T cell receptor (beta chain) was documented in a study of molecular identifiers for immune sequencing clone quantification. Whole-study findings and limits: Clones with over 20 RNA copies captured over 99% of effector molecules but under 1% of naive ones.

This clonotype was seen many times. Its antigen is currently unknown. TCRdb analysed the PCR reads with MiXCR anew, one entry per CDR3 protein. The sample has some 100,000 distinct CDR3 sequences; roughly 38% are singletons. The V gene's germline CDR1 is LNHDA and CDR2 SQIVND (reference sequence). This CDR3 has 14 amino acids. The rearrangement links TRBV19 to TRBJ2-3; D is unclear. The TCR originated in a human donor in good health. Some libraries in this study had Jurkat cell RNA spiked in. The sequencing sample was made of naive CD8+ T cells from blood, with Jurkat cell RNA spiked in. As for subset: FACS-sorted CD8+CD4-CCR7+CD45RA+ naive T cells. The CDR3 spells CVHSWDLGTDTQYF. CDR3 nucleotide sequence: TGTGTCCACAGCTGGGATTTAGGCACAGATACGCAGTATTTT.